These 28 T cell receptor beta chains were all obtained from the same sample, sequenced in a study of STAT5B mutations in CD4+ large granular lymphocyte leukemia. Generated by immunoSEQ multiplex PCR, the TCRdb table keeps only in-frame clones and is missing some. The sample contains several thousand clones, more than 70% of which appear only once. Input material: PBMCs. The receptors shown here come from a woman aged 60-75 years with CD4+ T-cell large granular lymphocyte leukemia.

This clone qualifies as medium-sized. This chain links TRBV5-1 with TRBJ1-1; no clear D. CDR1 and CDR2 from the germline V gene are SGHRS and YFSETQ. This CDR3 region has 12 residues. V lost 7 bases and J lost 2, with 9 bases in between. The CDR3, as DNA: TGCGCCAGCCGAAAGGGTAACACTGAAGCTTTCTTT. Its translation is CASRKGNTEAFF.

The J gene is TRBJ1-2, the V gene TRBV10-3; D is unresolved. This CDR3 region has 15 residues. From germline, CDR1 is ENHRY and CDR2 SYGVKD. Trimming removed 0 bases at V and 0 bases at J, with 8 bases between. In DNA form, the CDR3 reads TGTGCCATCAGTGAGTCACGAGGGACTAACTATGGCTACACCTTC. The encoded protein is CAISESRGTNYGYTF.

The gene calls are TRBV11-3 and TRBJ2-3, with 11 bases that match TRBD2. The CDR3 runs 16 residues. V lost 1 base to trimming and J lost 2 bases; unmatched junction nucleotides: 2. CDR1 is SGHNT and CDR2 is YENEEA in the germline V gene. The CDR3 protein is CASSLGLAGYTDTQYF. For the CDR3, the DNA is TGTGCCAGCAGCTTAGGACTAGCGGGATACACAGATACGCAGTATTTT.

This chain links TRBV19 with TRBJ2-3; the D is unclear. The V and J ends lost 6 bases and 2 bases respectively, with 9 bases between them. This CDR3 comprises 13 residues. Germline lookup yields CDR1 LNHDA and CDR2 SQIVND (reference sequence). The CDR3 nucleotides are TGTGCCAGTAGGCCTCCTTCCACAGATACGCAGTATTTT. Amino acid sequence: CASRPPSTDTQYF.

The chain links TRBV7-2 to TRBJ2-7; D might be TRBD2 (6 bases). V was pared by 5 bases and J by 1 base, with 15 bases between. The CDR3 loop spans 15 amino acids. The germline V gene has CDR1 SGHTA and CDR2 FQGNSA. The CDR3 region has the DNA TGTGCCAGCAGCCCGGGGGACGGCTCTTCCTACGAGCAGTACTTC. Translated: CASSPGDGSSYEQYF. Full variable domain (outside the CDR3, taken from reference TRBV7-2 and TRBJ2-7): GAGVSQSPSNKVTEKGKDVELRCDPISGHTALYWYRQSLGQGLEFLIYFQGNSAPDKSGLPSDRFSAERTGGSVSTLTIQRTQQEDSAVYLCASSPGDGSSYEQYFGPGTRLTVT.

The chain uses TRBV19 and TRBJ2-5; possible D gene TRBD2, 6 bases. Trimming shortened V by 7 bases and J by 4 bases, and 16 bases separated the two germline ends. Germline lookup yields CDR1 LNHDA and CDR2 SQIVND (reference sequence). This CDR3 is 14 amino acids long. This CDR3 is CASTPVMGGETQYF. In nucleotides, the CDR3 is TGTGCCAGTACCCCGGTGATGGGAGGAGAGACCCAGTACTTC.

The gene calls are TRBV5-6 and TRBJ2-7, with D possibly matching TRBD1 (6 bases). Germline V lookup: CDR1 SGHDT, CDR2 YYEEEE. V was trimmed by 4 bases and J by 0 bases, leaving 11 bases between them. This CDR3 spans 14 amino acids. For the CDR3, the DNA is TGTGCCAGCAGCGCCGGGACATCCTCCTACGAGCAGTACTTC. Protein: CASSAGTSSYEQYF.

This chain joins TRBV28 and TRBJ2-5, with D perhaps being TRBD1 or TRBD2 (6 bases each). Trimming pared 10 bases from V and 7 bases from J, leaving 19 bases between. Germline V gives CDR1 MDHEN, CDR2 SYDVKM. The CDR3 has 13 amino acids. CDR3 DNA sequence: TGTGCCACCAAGCTCGGGGGCGAGGGGACCCAGTACTTC. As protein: CATKLGGEGTQYF.

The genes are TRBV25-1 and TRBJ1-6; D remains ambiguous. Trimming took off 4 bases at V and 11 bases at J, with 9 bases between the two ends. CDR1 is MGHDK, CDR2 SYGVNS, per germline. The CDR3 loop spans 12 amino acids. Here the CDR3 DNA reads TGTGCCAGCAGTGTCGACGGGCCACCCCTCCACTTT. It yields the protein CASSVDGPPLHF.

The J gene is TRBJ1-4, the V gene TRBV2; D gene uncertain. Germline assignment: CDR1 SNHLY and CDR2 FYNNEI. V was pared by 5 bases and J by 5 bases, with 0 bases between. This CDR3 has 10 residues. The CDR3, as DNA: TGTGCCAGCAGTAATGAAAAACTGTTTTTT. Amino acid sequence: CASSNEKLFF.

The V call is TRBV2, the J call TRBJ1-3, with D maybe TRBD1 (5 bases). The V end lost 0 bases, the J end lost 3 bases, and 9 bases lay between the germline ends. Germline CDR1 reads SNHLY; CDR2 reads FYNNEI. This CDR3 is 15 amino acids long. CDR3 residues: CASSEAEGLGNTIYF. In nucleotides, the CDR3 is TGTGCCAGCAGTGAAGCGGAGGGACTTGGAAACACCATATATTTT. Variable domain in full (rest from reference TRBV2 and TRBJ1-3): EPEVTQTPSHQVTQMGQEVILRCVPISNHLYFYWYRQILGQKVEFLVSFYNNEISEKSEIFDDQFSVERPDGSNFTLKIRSTKLEDSAMYFCASSEAEGLGNTIYFGEGSWLTVV.

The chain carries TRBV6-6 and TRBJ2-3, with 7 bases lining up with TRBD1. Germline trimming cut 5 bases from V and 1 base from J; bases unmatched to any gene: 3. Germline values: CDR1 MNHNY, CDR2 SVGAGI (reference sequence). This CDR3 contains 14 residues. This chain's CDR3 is CASSRGQGTDTQYF. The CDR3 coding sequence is TGTGCCAGCAGTAGGGGGCAGGGCACAGATACGCAGTATTTT.

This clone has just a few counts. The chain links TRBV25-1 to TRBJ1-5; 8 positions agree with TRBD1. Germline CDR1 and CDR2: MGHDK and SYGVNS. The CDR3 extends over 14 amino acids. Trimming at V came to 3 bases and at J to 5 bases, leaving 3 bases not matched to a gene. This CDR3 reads CASSETGADQPQHF. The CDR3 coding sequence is TGTGCCAGCAGTGAGACAGGGGCCGATCAGCCCCAGCATTTT.

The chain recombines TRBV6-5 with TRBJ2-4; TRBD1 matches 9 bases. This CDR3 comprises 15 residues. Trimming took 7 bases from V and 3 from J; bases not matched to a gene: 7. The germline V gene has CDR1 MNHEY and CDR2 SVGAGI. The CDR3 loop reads CASTGQGLGKNIQYF. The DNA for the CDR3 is TGTGCCAGCACCGGACAGGGGTTGGGCAAAAACATTCAGTACTTC.

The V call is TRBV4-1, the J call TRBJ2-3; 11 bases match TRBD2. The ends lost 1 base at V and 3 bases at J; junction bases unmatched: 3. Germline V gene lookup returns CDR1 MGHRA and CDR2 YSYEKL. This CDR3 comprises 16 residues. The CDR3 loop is CASSQALAGETDTQYF. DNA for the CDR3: TGCGCCAGCAGCCAAGCACTAGCGGGGGAGACAGATACGCAGTATTTT.

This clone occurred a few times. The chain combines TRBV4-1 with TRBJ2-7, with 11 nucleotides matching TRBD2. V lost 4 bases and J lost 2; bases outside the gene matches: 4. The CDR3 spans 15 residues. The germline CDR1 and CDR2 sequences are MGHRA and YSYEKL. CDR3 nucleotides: TGCGCCAGCAGCCGAACTAGCGGGGGCGCCTACGAGCAGTACTTC. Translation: CASSRTSGGAYEQYF.

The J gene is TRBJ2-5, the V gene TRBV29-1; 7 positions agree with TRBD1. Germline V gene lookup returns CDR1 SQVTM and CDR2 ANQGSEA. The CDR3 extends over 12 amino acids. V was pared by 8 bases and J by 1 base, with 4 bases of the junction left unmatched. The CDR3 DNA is TGCAGCACCAGACAGGGCCAAGAGACCCAGTACTTC. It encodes CSTRQGQETQYF.

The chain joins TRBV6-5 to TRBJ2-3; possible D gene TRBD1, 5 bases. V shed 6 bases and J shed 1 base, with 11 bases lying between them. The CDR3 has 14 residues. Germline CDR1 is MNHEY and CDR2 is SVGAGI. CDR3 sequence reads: CASSTGTGTDTQYF. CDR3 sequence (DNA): TGTGCCAGCAGCACAGGTACCGGCACAGATACGCAGTATTTT.

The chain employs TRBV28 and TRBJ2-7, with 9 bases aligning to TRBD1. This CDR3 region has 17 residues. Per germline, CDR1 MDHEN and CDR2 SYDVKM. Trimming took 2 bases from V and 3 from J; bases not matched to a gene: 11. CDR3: CASSLRTGDQFFYEQYF. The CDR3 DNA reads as TGTGCCAGCAGTTTAAGGACAGGGGATCAATTCTTCTACGAGCAGTACTTC.

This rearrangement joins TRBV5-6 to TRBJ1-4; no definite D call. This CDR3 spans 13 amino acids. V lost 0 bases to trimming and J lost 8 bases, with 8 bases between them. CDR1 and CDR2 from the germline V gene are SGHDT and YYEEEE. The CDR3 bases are TGTGCCAGCAGCTTGGGGGTTAGAGAAAAACTGTTTTTT. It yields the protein CASSLGVREKLFF.

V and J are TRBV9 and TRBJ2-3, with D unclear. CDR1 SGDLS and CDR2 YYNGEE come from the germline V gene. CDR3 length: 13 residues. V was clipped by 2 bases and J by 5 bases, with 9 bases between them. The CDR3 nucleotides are TGTGCCAGCAGCGTTACGAGTGAAGATACGCAGTATTTT. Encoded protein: CASSVTSEDTQYF. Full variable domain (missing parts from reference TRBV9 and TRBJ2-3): DSGVTQTPKHLITATGQRVTLRCSPRSGDLSVYWYQQSLDQGLQFLIQYYNGEERAKGNILERFSAQQFPDLHSELNLSSLELGDSALYFCASSVTSEDTQYFGPGTRLTVL.

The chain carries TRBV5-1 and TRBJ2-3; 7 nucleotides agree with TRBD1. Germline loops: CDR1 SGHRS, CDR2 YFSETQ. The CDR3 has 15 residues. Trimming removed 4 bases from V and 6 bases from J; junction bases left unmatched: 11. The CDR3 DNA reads TGCGCCAGCAGCCCCGGCAGCAGGGGGACCGATACGCAGTATTTT. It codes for CASSPGSRGTDTQYF.

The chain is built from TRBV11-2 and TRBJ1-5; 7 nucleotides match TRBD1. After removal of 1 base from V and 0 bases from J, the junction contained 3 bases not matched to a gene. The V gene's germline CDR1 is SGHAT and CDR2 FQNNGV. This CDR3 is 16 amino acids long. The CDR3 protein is CASSLGTGYSNQPQHF. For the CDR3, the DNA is TGTGCCAGCAGCTTAGGGACAGGATATAGCAATCAGCCCCAGCATTTT.

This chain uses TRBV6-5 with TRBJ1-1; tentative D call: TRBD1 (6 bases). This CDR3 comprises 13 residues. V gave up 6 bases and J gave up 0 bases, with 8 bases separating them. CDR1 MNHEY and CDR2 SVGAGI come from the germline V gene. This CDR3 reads CASRQGMNTEAFF. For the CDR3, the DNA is TGTGCCAGCAGACAGGGCATGAACACTGAAGCTTTCTTT.

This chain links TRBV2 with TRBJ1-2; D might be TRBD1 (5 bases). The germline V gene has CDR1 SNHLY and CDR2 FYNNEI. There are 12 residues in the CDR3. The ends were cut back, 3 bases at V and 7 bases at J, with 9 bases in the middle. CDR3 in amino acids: CASSDPTAGYTF. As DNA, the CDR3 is TGTGCCAGCAGTGATCCGACAGCTGGCTACACCTTC.

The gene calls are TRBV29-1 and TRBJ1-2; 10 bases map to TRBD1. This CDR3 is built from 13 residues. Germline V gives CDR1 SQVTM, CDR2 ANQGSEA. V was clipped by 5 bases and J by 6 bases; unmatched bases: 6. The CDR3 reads CSVTDRGGNGYTF. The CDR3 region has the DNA TGCAGCGTTACGGACAGGGGGGGGAATGGCTACACCTTC.

This chain's CDR3 is CASSEKEQYF. The CDR3 bases are TGTGCCAGCAGTGAAAAGGAGCAGTACTTC. This chain joins TRBV25-1 and TRBJ2-7; D uncertain. V lost 2 bases and J lost 7, with 3 bases in between. This CDR3 has 10 residues. Germline V gene data show CDR1 as MGHDK and CDR2 as SYGVNS.

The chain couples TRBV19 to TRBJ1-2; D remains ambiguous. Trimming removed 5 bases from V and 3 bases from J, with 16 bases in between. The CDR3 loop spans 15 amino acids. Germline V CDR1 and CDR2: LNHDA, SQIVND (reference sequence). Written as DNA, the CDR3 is TGTGCCAGTAGTGCACCAGGAACGGAGGACTATGGCTACACCTTC. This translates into CASSAPGTEDYGYTF.